This T cell receptor (beta chain) was captured in a study of shared clonotypes between healthy human individuals. Study conclusions and caveats: A generally larger estimated richness was seen in naive subsets than in memory subsets.

The assay was immunoSEQ multiplex PCR, and TCRdb's table has in-frame clones only and misses some. The table includes 550,000 to 650,000 clones, roughly 96% detected once. This clone was detected only a few times. Its antigen is unidentified. The CDR3 loop spans 14 amino acids. V was pared by 1 base and J by 4 bases, with 3 bases of the junction left unmatched. CDR1 is MGHRA, CDR2 YSYEKL, per germline. CD45RO-negative CD8 cells positively selected for CCR7 made up the naive population, which excluded terminally differentiated effector memory CD45RA+ cells. V is TRBV4-1 and J is TRBJ1-2; TRBD1 aligns across 7 bases. The sample was naive CD8+ T cells sorted from blood. The receptor was derived from a woman aged 25 to 39 in good health. The CDR3 is CASSQAWDSYGYTF. The CDR3 DNA sequence: TGCGCCAGCAGCCAAGCTTGGGACAGCTATGGCTACACCTTC.